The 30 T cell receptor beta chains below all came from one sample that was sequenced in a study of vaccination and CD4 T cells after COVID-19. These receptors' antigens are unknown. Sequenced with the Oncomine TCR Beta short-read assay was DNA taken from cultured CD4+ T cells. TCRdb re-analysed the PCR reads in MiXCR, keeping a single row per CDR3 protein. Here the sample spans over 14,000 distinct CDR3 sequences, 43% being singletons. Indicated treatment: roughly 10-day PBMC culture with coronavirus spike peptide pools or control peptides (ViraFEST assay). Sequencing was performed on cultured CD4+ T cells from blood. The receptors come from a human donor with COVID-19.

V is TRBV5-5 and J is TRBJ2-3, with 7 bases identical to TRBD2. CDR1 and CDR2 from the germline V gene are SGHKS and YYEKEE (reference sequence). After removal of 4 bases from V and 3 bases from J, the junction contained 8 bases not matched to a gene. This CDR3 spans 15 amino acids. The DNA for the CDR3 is TGTGCCAGCAGCGCTCGGGGGGACGGGACAGATACGCAGTATTTT. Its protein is CASSARGDGTDTQYF. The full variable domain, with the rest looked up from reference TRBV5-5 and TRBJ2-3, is DAGVTQSPTHLIKTRGQQVTLRCSPISGHKSVSWYQQVLGQGPQFIFQYYEKEERGRGNFPDRFSARQFPNYSSELNVNALLLGDSALYLCASSARGDGTDTQYFGPGTRLTVL.

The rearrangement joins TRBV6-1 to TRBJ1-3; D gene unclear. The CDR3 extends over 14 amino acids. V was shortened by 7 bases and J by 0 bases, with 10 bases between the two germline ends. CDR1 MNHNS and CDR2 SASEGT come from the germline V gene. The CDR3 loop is CASTPGFSGNTIYF. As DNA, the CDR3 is TGTGCCAGCACACCGGGGTTCTCTGGAAACACCATATATTTT.

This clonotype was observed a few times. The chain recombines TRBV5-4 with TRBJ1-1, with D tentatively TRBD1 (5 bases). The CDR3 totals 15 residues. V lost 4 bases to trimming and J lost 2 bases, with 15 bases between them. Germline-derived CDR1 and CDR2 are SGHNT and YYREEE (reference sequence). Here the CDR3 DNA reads TGTGCCAGCAGCGAGATCTCCAGGGTTAACACTGAAGCTTTCTTT. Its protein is CASSEISRVNTEAFF.

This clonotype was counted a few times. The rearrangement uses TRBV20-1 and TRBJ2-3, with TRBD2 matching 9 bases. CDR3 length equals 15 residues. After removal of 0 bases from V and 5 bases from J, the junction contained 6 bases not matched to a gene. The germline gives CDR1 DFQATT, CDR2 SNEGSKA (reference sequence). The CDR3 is CSARDGGGAGDTQYF. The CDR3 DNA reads TGCAGTGCTAGAGATGGCGGGGGGGCGGGAGATACGCAGTATTTT.

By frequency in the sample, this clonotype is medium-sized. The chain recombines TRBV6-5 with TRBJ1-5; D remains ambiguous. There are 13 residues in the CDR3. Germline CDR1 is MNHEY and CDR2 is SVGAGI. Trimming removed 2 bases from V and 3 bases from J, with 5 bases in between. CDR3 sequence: CASSYGDNQPQHF. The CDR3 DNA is TGTGCCAGCAGTTACGGGGACAATCAGCCCCAGCATTTT.

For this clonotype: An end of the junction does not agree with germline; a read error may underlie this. The CDR3 is CASSTGTGAEAFF. The DNA for the CDR3 is TGCGCCAGCAGCACCGGGACAGGTGCTGAAGCTTTCTTT. This chain connects TRBV11-1 to TRBJ1-1; 8 positions agree with TRBD1. This CDR3 is built from 13 residues. Germline CDR1 reads SGHAT; CDR2 reads FQDESV (reference sequence).

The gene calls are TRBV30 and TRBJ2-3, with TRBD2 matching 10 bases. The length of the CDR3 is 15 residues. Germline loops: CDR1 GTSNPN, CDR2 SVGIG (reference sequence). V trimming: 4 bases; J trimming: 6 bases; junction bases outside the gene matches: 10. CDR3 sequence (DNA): TGTGCCTGGAATACTCTAGCGGGGGTAAGGGATACGCAGTATTTT. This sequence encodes CAWNTLAGVRDTQYF.

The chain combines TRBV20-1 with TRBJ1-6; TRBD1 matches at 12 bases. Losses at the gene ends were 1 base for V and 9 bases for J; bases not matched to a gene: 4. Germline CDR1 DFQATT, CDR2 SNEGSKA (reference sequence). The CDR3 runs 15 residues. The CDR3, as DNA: TGCAGTGCTAGAGTTGGGGGACAGGGGGCTTCACCCCTCCACTTT. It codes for CSARVGGQGASPLHF.

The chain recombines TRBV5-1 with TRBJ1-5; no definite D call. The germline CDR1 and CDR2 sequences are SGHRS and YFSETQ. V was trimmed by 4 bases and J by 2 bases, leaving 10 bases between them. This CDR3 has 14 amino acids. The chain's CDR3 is CASSEIPGNQPQHF. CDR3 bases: TGCGCCAGCAGCGAAATTCCGGGCAATCAGCCCCAGCATTTT.

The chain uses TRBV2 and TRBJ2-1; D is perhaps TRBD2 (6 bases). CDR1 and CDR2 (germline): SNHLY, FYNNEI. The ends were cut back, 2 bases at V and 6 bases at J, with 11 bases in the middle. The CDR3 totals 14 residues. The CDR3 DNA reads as TGTGCCAGCAGTGAACACTTAGCGGCCAATGAGCAGTTCTTC. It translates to CASSEHLAANEQFF.

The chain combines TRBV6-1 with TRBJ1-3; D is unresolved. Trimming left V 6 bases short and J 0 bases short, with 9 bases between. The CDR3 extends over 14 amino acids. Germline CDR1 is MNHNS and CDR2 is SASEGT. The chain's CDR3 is CASRPGYSGNTIYF. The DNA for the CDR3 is TGTGCCAGCAGGCCTGGATACTCTGGAAACACCATATATTTT.

CDR3 residues: CATSDPTGEQYF. Here the CDR3 DNA reads TGTGCCACCAGTGACCCCACGGGTGAGCAGTACTTC. This chain joins TRBV24-1 and TRBJ2-7; no reliable D call. The germline gives CDR1 KGHDR, CDR2 SFDVKD. Trimming shortened V by 4 bases and J by 7 bases, and 10 bases separated the two germline ends. The CDR3 is made up of 12 amino acids.

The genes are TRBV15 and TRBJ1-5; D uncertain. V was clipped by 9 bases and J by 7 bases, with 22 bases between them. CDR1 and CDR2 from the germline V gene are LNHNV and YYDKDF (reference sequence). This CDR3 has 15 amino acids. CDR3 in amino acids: CATESLGAARQPQHF. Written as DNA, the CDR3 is TGTGCCACGGAGTCCCTAGGCGCAGCACGGCAGCCCCAGCATTTT.

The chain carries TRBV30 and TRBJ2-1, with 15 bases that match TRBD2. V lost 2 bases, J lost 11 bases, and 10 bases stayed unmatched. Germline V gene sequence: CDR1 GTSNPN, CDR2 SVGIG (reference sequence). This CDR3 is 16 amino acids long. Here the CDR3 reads CAWSFGLAGGPLKQFF. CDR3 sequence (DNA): TGTGCCTGGAGTTTCGGACTAGCGGGGGGGCCGTTGAAGCAGTTCTTC.

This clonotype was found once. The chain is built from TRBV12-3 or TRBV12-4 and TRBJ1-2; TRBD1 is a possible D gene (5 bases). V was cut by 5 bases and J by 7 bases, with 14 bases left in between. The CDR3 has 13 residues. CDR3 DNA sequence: TGTGCCAGCAGTCTCCAGACAGTGAGTGGCTACACCTTC. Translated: CASSLQTVSGYTF.

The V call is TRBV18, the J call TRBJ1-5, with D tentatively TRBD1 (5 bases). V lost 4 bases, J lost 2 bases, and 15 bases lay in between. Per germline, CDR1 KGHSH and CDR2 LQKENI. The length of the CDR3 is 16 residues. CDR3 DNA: TGTGCCAGCTCACAAACGCAGGGAGGTGGCAATCAGCCCCAGCATTTT. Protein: CASSQTQGGGNQPQHF.

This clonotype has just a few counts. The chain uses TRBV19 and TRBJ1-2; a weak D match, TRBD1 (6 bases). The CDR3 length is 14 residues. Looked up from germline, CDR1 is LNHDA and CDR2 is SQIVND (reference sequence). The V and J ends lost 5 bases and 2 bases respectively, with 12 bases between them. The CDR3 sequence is CASSGQQGNYGYTF. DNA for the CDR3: TGTGCCAGTAGTGGCCAACAGGGAAACTATGGCTACACCTTC.

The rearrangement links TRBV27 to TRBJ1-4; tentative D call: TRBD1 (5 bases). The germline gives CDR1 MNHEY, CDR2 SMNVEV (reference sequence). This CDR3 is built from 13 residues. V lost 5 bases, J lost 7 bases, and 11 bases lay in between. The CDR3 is CASSPTGREKLFF. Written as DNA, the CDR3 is TGTGCCAGCAGTCCGACGGGGCGTGAAAAACTGTTTTTT.

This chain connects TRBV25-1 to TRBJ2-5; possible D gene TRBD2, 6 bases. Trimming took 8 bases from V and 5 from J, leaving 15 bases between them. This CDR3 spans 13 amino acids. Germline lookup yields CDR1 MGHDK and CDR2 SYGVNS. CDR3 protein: CASGRPGEETQYF. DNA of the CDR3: TGTGCCAGCGGGAGGCCGGGTGAGGAGACCCAGTACTTC.

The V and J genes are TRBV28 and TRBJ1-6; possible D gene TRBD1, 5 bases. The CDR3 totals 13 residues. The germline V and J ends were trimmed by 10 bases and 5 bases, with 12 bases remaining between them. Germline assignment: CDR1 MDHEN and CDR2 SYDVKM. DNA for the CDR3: TGTGCCACAGGGCCACACAATAATTCACCCCTCCACTTT. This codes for CATGPHNNSPLHF. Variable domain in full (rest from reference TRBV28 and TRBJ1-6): DVKVTQSSRYLVKRTGEKVFLECVQDMDHENMFWYRQDPGLGLRLIYFSYDVKMKEKGDIPEGYSVSREKKERFSLILESASTNQTSMYLCATGPHNNSPLHFGNGTRLTVT.

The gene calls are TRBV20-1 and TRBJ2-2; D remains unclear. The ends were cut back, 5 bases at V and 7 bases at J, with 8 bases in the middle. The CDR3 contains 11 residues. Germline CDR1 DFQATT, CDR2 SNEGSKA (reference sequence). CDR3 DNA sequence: TGCAGTGCTGGGCCGGGCGGGGAGCTGTTTTTT. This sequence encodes CSAGPGGELFF.

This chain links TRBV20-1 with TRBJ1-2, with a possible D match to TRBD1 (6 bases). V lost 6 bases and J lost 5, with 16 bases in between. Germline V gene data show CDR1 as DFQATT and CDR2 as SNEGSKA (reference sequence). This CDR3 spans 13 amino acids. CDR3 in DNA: TGCAGTGCCCCCGGGGGTAGGGGGTATGGCTACACCTTC. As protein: CSAPGGRGYGYTF.

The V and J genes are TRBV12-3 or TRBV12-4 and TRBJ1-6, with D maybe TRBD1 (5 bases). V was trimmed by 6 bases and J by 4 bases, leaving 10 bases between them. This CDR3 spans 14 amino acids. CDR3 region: CASRHGGYNSPLHF. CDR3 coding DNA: TGTGCCAGCAGACACGGGGGTTATAATTCACCCCTCCACTTT.

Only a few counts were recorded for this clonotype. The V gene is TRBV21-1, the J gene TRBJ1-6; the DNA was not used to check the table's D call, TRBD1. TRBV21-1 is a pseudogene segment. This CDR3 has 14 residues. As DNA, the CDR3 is TGTGCCAGCAGCAAAGTAATGGGGACGTCACCCCTCCACTTT. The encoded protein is CASSKVMGTSPLHF.

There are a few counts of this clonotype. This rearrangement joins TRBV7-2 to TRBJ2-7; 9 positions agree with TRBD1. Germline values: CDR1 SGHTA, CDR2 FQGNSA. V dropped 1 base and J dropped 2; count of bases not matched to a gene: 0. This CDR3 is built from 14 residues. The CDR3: CASSLGTGAYEQYF. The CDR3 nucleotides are TGTGCCAGCAGCTTAGGGACAGGGGCCTACGAGCAGTACTTC.

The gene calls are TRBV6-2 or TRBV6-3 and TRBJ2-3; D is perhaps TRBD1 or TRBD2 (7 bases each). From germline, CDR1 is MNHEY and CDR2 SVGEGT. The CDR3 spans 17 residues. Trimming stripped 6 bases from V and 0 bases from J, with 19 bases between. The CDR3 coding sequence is TGTGCCAGCAGCTTCTTACGACAGGGAGGGAGCACAGATACGCAGTATTTT. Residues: CASSFLRQGGSTDTQYF.

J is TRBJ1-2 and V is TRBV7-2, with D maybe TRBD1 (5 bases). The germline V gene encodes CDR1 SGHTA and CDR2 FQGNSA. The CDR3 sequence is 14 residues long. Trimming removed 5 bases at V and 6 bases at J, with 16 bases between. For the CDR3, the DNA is TGTGCCAGCAGCCGCAGGGTGGCCTATGATGGCTACACCTTC. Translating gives CASSRRVAYDGYTF. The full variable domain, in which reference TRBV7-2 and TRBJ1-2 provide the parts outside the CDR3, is GAGVSQSPSNKVTEKGKDVELRCDPISGHTALYWYRQSLGQGLEFLIYFQGNSAPDKSGLPSDRFSAERTGGSVSTLTIQRTQQEDSAVYLCASSRRVAYDGYTFGSGTRLTVV.

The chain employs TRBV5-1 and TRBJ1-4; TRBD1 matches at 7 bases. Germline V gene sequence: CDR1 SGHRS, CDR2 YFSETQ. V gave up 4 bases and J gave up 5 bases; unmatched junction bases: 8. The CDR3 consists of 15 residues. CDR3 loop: CASSPPLGQNEKLFF. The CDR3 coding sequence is TGCGCCAGCAGCCCCCCTCTGGGACAGAATGAAAAACTGTTTTTT.

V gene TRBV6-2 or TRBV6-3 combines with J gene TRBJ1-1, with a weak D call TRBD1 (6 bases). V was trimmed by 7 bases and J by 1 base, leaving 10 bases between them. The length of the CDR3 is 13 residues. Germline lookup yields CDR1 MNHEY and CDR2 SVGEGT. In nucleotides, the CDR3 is TGTGCCAGCATCGGGGGCAGGAACACTGAAGCTTTCTTT. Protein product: CASIGGRNTEAFF.

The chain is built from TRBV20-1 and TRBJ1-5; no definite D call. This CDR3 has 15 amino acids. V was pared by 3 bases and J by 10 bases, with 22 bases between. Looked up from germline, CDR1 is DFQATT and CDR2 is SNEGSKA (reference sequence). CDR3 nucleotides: TGCAGTGCTAGTAAGCGTACCACGTTTCTCGCCCCCCAGCATTTT. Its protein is CSASKRTTFLAPQHF.